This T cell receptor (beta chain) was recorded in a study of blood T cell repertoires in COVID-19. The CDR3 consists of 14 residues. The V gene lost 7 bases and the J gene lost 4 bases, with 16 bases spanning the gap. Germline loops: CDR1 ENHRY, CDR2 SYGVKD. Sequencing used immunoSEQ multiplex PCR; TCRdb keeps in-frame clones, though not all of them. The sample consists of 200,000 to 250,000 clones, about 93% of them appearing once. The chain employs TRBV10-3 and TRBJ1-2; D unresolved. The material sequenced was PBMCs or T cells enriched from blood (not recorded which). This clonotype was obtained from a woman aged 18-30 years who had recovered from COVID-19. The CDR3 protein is CAITPGRDFYGYTF. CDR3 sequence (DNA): TGTGCCATCACCCCCGGGCGGGATTTCTATGGCTACACCTTC.